The next 26 T cell receptor beta chains were all read from a single sample in a study of OX40 agonist ivuxolimab in advanced cancers. The protocol was immunoSEQ multiplex PCR, while the TCRdb copy is restricted to in-frame clones and leaves out a portion. The sample lists approximately 92,000 clones; about 84% were seen once. The sample was CD4+ or CD8+ T cells sorted from blood, taken in a trial of the OX40 agonist ivuxolimab. These receptors originate from an adult with an advanced solid tumor such as melanoma, head and neck, liver or kidney cancer.

The rearrangement joins TRBV7-2 to TRBJ1-6, with 9 bases fitting TRBD1. The CDR3 runs 17 residues. The V segment lost 3 bases and the J segment 7 bases; nucleotides outside the gene matches: 10. The germline V gene encodes CDR1 SGHTA and CDR2 FQGNSA. The CDR3 coding sequence is TGTGCCAGCAGCTTTATAAGCGGTGGGACAGGGAATTCACCCCTCCACTTT. Its translation is CASSFISGGTGNSPLHF.

The rearrangement joins TRBV2 to TRBJ1-1, with D unresolved. Germline V gives CDR1 SNHLY, CDR2 FYNNEI. This CDR3 is 13 amino acids long. V was pared by 6 bases and J by 0 bases, with 8 bases between. The CDR3 loop is CASRTHLNTEAFF. CDR3 nucleotide sequence: TGTGCCAGCAGGACACATCTGAACACTGAAGCTTTCTTT.

For this clone: Germline is not matched at one junction end, which may reflect a read error. The rearrangement links TRBV2 to TRBJ2-7; possibly TRBD2 for D (6 bases). The CDR3 contains 15 residues. Per the germline V gene, CDR1 is SNHLY and CDR2 is FYNNEI. The CDR3 DNA sequence: TGTGCCGGCAGTGAGGGCGGGACGGAGGCCTACGAGCAGTACTTC. Translated: CAGSEGGTEAYEQYF.

The chain is built from TRBV27 and TRBJ2-3; 13 bases align to TRBD2. CDR3 length equals 15 residues. Trimming cost V 6 bases and J 3 bases; bases outside gene matches: 3. Germline values: CDR1 MNHEY, CDR2 SMNVEV (reference sequence). The CDR3 region has the DNA TGTGCCAGCAGGCTACTAGCGGGAGGGACAGATACGCAGTATTTT. This gives the protein CASRLLAGGTDTQYF.

The chain joins TRBV5-6 to TRBJ1-3; tentatively, D is TRBD1 (6 bases). Germline V gives CDR1 SGHDT, CDR2 YYEEEE. The CDR3 runs to 17 residues. V was shortened by 2 bases and J by 4 bases, with 19 bases between the two germline ends. CDR3 in amino acids: CASSFYRTEYSGNTIYF. CDR3 DNA: TGTGCCAGCAGCTTTTATAGGACAGAATACTCGGGAAACACCATATATTTT.

This chain links TRBV9 with TRBJ2-3; 10 bases line up with TRBD2. The CDR3 has 15 residues. The junction had 2 bases not matched to a gene; V was cut back by 0 bases and J by 4 bases. The germline CDR1 and CDR2 sequences are SGDLS and YYNGEE. CDR3 loop: CASSVVLAGADTQYF. The CDR3 bases are TGTGCCAGCAGCGTAGTCCTAGCGGGAGCAGATACGCAGTATTTT.

This chain links TRBV2 with TRBJ2-2; no clear D. V was pared by 6 bases and J by 0 bases, with 8 bases between. This CDR3 has 14 residues. In germline, CDR1 is SNHLY, CDR2 FYNNEI. The DNA for the CDR3 is TGTGCCAGCAGCGGCAAGTCGAACACCGGGGAGCTGTTTTTT. It is translated as CASSGKSNTGELFF. The full variable domain, its missing parts supplied by reference TRBV2 and TRBJ2-2, is EPEVTQTPSHQVTQMGQEVILRCVPISNHLYFYWYRQILGQKVEFLVSFYNNEISEKSEIFDDQFSVERPDGSNFTLKIRSTKLEDSAMYFCASSGKSNTGELFFGEGSRLTVL.

The count of this clone is one. The genes are TRBV4-1 and TRBJ1-4; D is ambiguous. CDR3 length equals 15 residues. From germline, CDR1 is MGHRA and CDR2 YSYEKL. Deletions cut 2 bases from V and 3 bases from J, with 10 bases between. CDR3 DNA: TGCGCCAGCAGCCAACTTGGGCTGGCTAATGAAAAACTGTTTTTT. Residues: CASSQLGLANEKLFF.

The chain links TRBV6-5 to TRBJ1-2; a possible D gene is TRBD1 (6 bases). Trimming stripped 8 bases from V and 1 base from J, with 14 bases between. Germline CDR1 MNHEY, CDR2 SVGAGI. The CDR3 spans 14 residues. CDR3 coding DNA: TGTGCCAGCTCCAGGGGCACCTTTAACTATGGCTACACCTTC. Its translation: CASSRGTFNYGYTF.

The chain employs TRBV19 and TRBJ1-1; the D gene is possibly TRBD1 (5 bases). The CDR3 totals 15 residues. V was cut by 0 bases and J by 5 bases, with 13 bases left in between. Germline V gene lookup returns CDR1 LNHDA and CDR2 SQIVND (reference sequence). The CDR3 bases are TGTGCCAGTAGTATAGATGGGGGGTTGAGGACTGAAGCTTTCTTT. Its translation: CASSIDGGLRTEAFF.

The gene calls are TRBV5-4 and TRBJ1-3; tentative D call: TRBD1 (5 bases). V gave up 4 bases and J gave up 4 bases, with 15 bases separating them. The CDR3 consists of 15 residues. From germline, CDR1 is SGHNT and CDR2 YYREEE (reference sequence). CDR3 nucleotide sequence: TGTGCCAGCAGCCGGGCGGACACCTTAGGAAACACCATATATTTT. It encodes CASSRADTLGNTIYF.

The J gene is TRBJ1-1, the V gene TRBV9; possible D gene TRBD1, 6 bases. Germline CDR1 and CDR2: SGDLS and YYNGEE. This CDR3 has 14 amino acids. V was shortened by 0 bases and J by 6 bases, with 12 bases between the two germline ends. CDR3 sequence reads: CASSVVPRGSEAFF. Written as DNA, the CDR3 is TGTGCCAGCAGCGTAGTCCCGAGGGGGTCTGAAGCTTTCTTT.

V gene TRBV7-6 combines with J gene TRBJ1-3; 8 nucleotides match TRBD1. V lost 5 bases, J lost 0 bases, and 3 bases stayed unmatched. The CDR3 consists of 15 residues. CDR1 SGHVS and CDR2 FNYEAQ come from the germline V gene. CDR3 protein: CASSIGTGSGNTIYF. The DNA for the CDR3 is TGTGCCAGCAGCATTGGGACAGGCTCTGGAAACACCATATATTTT.

V is TRBV19 and J is TRBJ1-2; unclear D gene. The CDR3 extends over 14 amino acids. Germline loops: CDR1 LNHDA, CDR2 SQIVND (reference sequence). The V gene lost 6 bases and the J gene lost 4 bases, with 15 bases spanning the gap. CDR3 loop: CASRAGYPTYGYTF. Here the CDR3 DNA reads TGTGCCAGTAGGGCGGGATATCCAACCTATGGCTACACCTTC.

This chain's CDR3 is CASRRWQGIDTQYF. The CDR3 DNA reads TGTGCCAGCAGAAGGTGGCAGGGGATAGATACGCAGTATTTT. This chain joins TRBV6-5 and TRBJ2-3; perhaps TRBD1 as D (6 bases). CDR1 and CDR2 from the germline V gene are MNHEY and SVGAGI. Between the trimmed V and J ends, which lost 6 bases and 5 bases, there was a span of 15 bases. The CDR3 runs to 14 residues.

This chain joins TRBV2 and TRBJ2-7, with D possibly TRBD1 on 6 matching bases. Trimming left V 2 bases short and J 4 bases short, with 6 bases between. Per the germline V gene, CDR1 is SNHLY and CDR2 is FYNNEI. The CDR3 runs to 12 residues. CDR3 protein: CASSEQGYEQYF. CDR3 bases: TGTGCCAGCAGTGAACAGGGGTACGAGCAGTACTTC.

This clone occurred a few times. This chain joins TRBV5-1 and TRBJ2-1, with D tentatively TRBD2 (6 bases). The CDR3 has 15 residues. V was trimmed by 0 bases and J by 4 bases, leaving 11 bases between them. Germline loops: CDR1 SGHRS, CDR2 YFSETQ. CDR3 bases: TGCGCCAGCAGCTTGGCCACGCGGGGTTACAATGAGCAGTTCTTC. Amino acid sequence: CASSLATRGYNEQFF.

The CDR3 region has the DNA TGTGCCGCCAAGGGACAGCACTATGGCTACACCTTC. It encodes CAAKGQHYGYTF. The chain employs TRBV10-3 and TRBJ1-2, with 7 bases identical to TRBD1. The junction had 6 bases not matched to a gene; V was cut back by 11 bases and J by 3 bases. This CDR3 has 12 amino acids. In germline, CDR1 is ENHRY, CDR2 SYGVKD.

This rearrangement joins TRBV27 to TRBJ2-5, with TRBD1 matching 9 bases. The DNA matches TRBJ2-7 better at its end, which makes the J call doubtful. Germline values: CDR1 MNHEY, CDR2 SMNVEV (reference sequence). CDR3 length: 15 residues. CDR3 sequence (DNA): TGTGCCAGCAGTTTACCCGGGACAGGGACGTACGAGCAGTACTTC. This codes for CASSLPGTGTYEQYF.

This clone was recorded once. This sequence joins TRBV6-5 and TRBJ2-5, with 7 positions matching TRBD1. This CDR3 has 14 amino acids. Germline V CDR1 and CDR2: MNHEY, SVGAGI. V trimming: 6 bases; J trimming: 2 bases; junction bases outside the gene matches: 6. This chain's CDR3 is CASSWDRAQETQYF. The CDR3, as DNA: TGTGCCAGCAGCTGGGACAGAGCACAAGAGACCCAGTACTTC.

V usage is TRBV5-1 and J usage is TRBJ1-2; TRBD1 agrees at 7 bases. This CDR3 spans 14 amino acids. J lost 3 bases, V lost 4 bases, and 6 bases had no gene match. Germline V lookup: CDR1 SGHRS, CDR2 YFSETQ. As DNA, the CDR3 is TGCGCCAGCAGCACGGGACAGCCAGACTATGGCTACACCTTC. Translating gives CASSTGQPDYGYTF.

With regard to this clone: A read error may account for a junction end that differs from germline. The gene calls are TRBV5-6 and TRBJ2-7; 7 positions agree with TRBD1. This CDR3 has 15 amino acids. Per the germline V gene, CDR1 is SGHDT and CDR2 is YYEEEE. The CDR3 DNA follows: TGTGCCAGCAGCCTGCCGGGACAGACTGATCGCTTACGTTTTTTC. Translation: CASSLPGQTDRLRFF.

The chain recombines TRBV11-2 with TRBJ2-5; no clear D. The CDR3 spans 11 residues. Looked up from germline, CDR1 is SGHAT and CDR2 is FQNNGV. V lost 2 bases to trimming and J lost 5 bases, with 3 bases between them. Written as DNA, the CDR3 is TGTGCCAGCAGCTTATCCGAGACCCAGTACTTC. Amino acids: CASSLSETQYF.

The V call is TRBV5-1, the J call TRBJ1-2; D is perhaps TRBD1 (5 bases). The V gene's germline CDR1 is SGHRS and CDR2 YFSETQ. The CDR3 contains 13 residues. Deletions cut 3 bases from V and 1 base from J, with 7 bases between. The CDR3 spells CASSSGLNYGYTF. The CDR3 DNA reads TGCGCCAGCAGCTCAGGGCTTAACTATGGCTACACCTTC.

J is TRBJ2-2 and V is TRBV4-1; 9 bases are shared with TRBD2. CDR1 and CDR2 (germline): MGHRA, YSYEKL. The CDR3 has 18 amino acids. Trimming took 0 bases from V and 2 from J; bases not matched to a gene: 7. The CDR3 DNA follows: TGCGCCAGCAGCCAAGATAAAGCGGGGGGCCACAACACCGGGGAGCTGTTTTTT. Amino acids: CASSQDKAGGHNTGELFF.

J is TRBJ1-2 and V is TRBV9; 8 bases match TRBD1. With 0 bases clipped from V and 10 bases from J, the junction kept 8 bases outside the gene matches. The CDR3 length is 14 residues. The germline gives CDR1 SGDLS, CDR2 YYNGEE. The CDR3 loop is CASSVATQGADYTF. CDR3 DNA: TGTGCCAGCAGCGTAGCTACCCAGGGGGCGGACTACACCTTC. Looking up the rest from reference TRBV9 and TRBJ1-2 gives the full variable domain: DSGVTQTPKHLITATGQRVTLRCSPRSGDLSVYWYQQSLDQGLQFLIQYYNGEERAKGNILERFSAQQFPDLHSELNLSSLELGDSALYFCASSVATQGADYTFGSGTRLTVV.